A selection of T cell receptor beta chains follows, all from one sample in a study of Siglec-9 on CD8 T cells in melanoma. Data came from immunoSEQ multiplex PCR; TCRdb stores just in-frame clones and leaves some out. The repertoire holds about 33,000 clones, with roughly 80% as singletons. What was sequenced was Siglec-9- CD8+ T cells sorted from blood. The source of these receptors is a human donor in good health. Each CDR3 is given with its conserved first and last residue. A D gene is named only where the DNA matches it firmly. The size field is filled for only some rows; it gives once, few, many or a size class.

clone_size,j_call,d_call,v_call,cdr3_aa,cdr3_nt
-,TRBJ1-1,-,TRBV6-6,CASSYSGGREAFF,TGTGCCAGCAGTTACTCGGGAGGGCGAGAAGCTTTCTTT
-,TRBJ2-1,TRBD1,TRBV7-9,CASSSGQGARAYEQFF,TGTGCCAGCAGCAGCGGACAGGGGGCTCGCGCCTATGAGCAGTTCTTC
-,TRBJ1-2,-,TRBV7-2,CARSPGYGYTF,TGTGCCAGGAGCCCAGGCTATGGCTACACCTTC
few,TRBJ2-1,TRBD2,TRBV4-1,CASSPLAGAYNEQFF,TGCGCCAGCAGCCCGCTAGCGGGGGCCTACAATGAGCAGTTCTTC
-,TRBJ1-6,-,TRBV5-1,CASSFPASGSSYNSPLHF,TGCGCCAGCAGCTTTCCCGCGTCGGGGAGCTCCTATAATTCACCCCTCCACTTT
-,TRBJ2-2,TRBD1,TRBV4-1,CASSQVYETGAGELFF,TGCGCCAGCAGCCAAGTTTACGAGACAGGGGCCGGGGAGCTGTTTTTT
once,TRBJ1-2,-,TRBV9,CASSVEGGRDGYTF,TGTGCCAGCAGCGTAGAAGGGGGGCGGGATGGCTACACCTTC
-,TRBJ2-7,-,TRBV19,CASSIVGHYEQYF,TGTGCCAGTAGTATAGTAGGGCACTACGAGCAGTACTTC
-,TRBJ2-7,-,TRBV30,CAWSPGHSYEQYF,TGTGCCTGGAGTCCGGGACACTCCTACGAGCAGTACTTC
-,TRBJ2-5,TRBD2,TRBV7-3,CASSLGVAGDQETQYF,TGTGCCAGCAGCTTAGGGGTAGCGGGGGATCAAGAGACCCAGTACTTC
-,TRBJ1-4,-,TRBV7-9,CASSPGVGDEKLFF,TGTGCCAGCAGCCCAGGGGTAGGGGATGAAAAACTGTTTTTT
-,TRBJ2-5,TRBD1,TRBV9,CASSVWDSQETQYF,TGTGCCAGCAGCGTATGGGACAGCCAAGAGACCCAGTACTTC
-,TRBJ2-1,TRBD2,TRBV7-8,CASTPQAGGVIEQFF,TGTGCCAGCACTCCTCAAGCGGGAGGGGTGATTGAGCAGTTCTTC
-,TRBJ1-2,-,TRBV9,CASSPMGYGYTF,TGTGCCAGCAGCCCGATGGGCTATGGCTACACCTTC
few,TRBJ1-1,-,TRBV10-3,CAISEGSPYTEAFF,TGTGCCATCAGTGAAGGTTCTCCTTACACTGAAGCTTTCTTT
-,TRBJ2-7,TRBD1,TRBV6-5,CASSTGQGPYEQYF,TGTGCCAGCAGCACCGGACAGGGGCCATACGAGCAGTACTTC
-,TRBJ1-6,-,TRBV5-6,CASSLEGHHNSPLHF,TGTGCCAGCAGCTTGGAGGGGCACCATAATTCACCCCTCCACTTT
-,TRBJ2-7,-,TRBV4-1,CASSPIWEQSDEQYF,TGCGCCAGCAGCCCCATCTGGGAGCAGTCTGACGAGCAGTACTTC
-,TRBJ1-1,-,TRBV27,CASRHTGNTEAFF,TGTGCCAGCAGGCACACAGGAAACACTGAAGCTTTCTTT
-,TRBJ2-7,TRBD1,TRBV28,CASSLRTGAEQYF,TGTGCCAGCAGTCTCCGTACAGGGGCCGAGCAGTACTTC
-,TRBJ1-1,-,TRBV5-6,CASSLATGITEAFF,TGTGCCAGCAGCTTGGCTACGGGGATCACTGAAGCTTTCTTT
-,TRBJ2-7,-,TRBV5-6,CASSLRASSYEQYF,TGTGCCAGCAGCTTGCGGGCGAGCTCCTACGAGCAGTACTTC
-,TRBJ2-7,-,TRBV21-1,CASSNHSFYEQYF,TGTGCCAGCAGCAACCATAGCTTCTACGAGCAGTACTTC
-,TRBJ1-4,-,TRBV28,CASSFIQGDEKLFF,TGTGCCAGCAGTTTTATACAGGGTGATGAAAAACTGTTTTTT
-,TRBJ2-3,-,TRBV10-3,CAISATVRAPNTDTQYF,TGTGCCATCAGCGCTACCGTCCGCGCGCCTAACACAGATACGCAGTATTTT
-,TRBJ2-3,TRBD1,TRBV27,CASSNPDRAPDTQYF,TGTGCCAGCAGTAATCCGGACAGGGCCCCAGATACGCAGTATTTT
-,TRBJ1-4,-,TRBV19,CATTTRRGPEEKLFF,TGTGCCACCACTACACGACGGGGTCCTGAAGAAAAACTGTTTTTT
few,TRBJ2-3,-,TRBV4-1,CASSLPEGDTQYF,TGCGCCAGCAGCCTGCCCGAGGGAGATACGCAGTATTTT
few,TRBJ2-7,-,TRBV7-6,CASSLGGVTEQYF,TGTGCCAGCAGCTTAGGGGGGGTTACCGAGCAGTACTTC
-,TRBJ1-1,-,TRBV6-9,CASSYSKIGRGIEAFF,TGTGCCAGCAGTTATTCTAAGATAGGCAGAGGAATTGAAGCTTTCTTT
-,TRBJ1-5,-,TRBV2,CASSEMVRTNQPQHF,TGTGCCAGCAGTGAAATGGTTAGAACGAATCAGCCCCAGCATTTT
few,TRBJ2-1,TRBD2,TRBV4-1,CASSQEGGSSYNEQFF,TGCGCCAGCAGCCAAGAAGGCGGGAGCTCCTACAATGAGCAGTTCTTC
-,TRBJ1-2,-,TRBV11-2,CASSLEIGGYTF,TGTGCCAGCAGCTTAGAAATAGGGGGCTACACCTTC
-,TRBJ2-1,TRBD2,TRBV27,CASSLLAGGNNEQFF,TGTGCCAGCAGCCTACTAGCGGGGGGGAACAATGAGCAGTTCTTC
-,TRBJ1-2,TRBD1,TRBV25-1,CASSEQGAYGYTF,TGTGCCAGCAGTGAACAGGGGGCCTATGGCTACACCTTC
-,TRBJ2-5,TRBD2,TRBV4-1,CASSRTSGLQETQYF,TGCGCCAGCAGCCGAACTAGCGGGTTACAAGAGACCCAGTACTTC
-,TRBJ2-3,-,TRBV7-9,CASSLFAGLSTDTQYF,TGTGCCAGCAGCCTTTTTGCGGGGCTTAGCACAGATACGCAGTATTTT
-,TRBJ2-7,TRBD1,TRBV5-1,CASSQDRGAEQYF,TGCGCCAGCAGCCAGGACAGGGGGGCCGAGCAGTACTTC
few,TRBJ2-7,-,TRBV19,CASSPQGGHYEQYF,TGTGCCAGTAGTCCCCAGGGGGGACATTACGAGCAGTACTTC
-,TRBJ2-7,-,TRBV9,CASSGIGGFSYEQYF,TGTGCCAGCAGCGGAATAGGTGGGTTCTCCTACGAGCAGTACTTC
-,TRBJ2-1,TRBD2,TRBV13,CASSLVSWGGRASNNEQFF,TGTGCCAGCAGCTTAGTATCTTGGGGCGGGAGGGCCTCGAACAATGAGCAGTTCTTC
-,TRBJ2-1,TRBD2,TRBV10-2,CASRVWGGTSPGNEQFF,TGCGCCAGCAGGGTATGGGGGGGGACTAGCCCCGGCAATGAGCAGTTCTTC
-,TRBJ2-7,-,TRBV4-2,CASSQEEERPEQYF,TGTGCCAGCAGCCAAGAAGAGGAGCGACCCGAGCAGTACTTC
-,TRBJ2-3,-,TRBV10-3,CAISEPDYLTDTQYF,TGTGCCATCAGTGAACCGGACTACCTAACAGATACGCAGTATTTT
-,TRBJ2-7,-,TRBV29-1,CSVLTSQREQYF,TGCAGCGTTCTTACAAGTCAACGCGAGCAGTACTTC
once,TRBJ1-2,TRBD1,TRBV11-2,CASSLAGTGHYGYTF,TGTGCCAGCAGCTTAGCTGGGACAGGACACTATGGCTACACCTTC
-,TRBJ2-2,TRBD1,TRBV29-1,CSVEDRANTGELFF,TGCAGCGTTGAGGACAGGGCGAACACCGGGGAGCTGTTTTTT
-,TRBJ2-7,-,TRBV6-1,CASRVTSYEQYF,TGTGCCAGCAGGGTTACGTCCTACGAGCAGTACTTC
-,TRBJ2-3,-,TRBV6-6,CASTDITLGTDTQYF,TGTGCCAGCACGGACATTACTCTGGGGACAGATACGCAGTATTTT
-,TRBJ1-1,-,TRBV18,CASSPDDSEAFF,TGTGCCAGCTCACCCGATGACAGTGAAGCTTTCTTT
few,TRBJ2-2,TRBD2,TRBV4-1,CASSQLAGANTGELFF,TGCGCCAGCAGCCAGCTAGCGGGCGCGAACACCGGGGAGCTGTTTTTT
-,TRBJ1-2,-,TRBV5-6,CASSFRTGWDYGYTF,TGTGCCAGCAGCTTCCGGACGGGATGGGACTATGGCTACACCTTC
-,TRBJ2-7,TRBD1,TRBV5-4,CASSPKTGLEQYF,TGTGCCAGCAGCCCCAAGACAGGGCTCGAGCAGTACTTC
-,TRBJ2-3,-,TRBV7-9,CASSPIPGTSTSTDTQYF,TGTGCCAGCAGCCCTATACCGGGGACATCGACTAGCACAGATACGCAGTATTTT
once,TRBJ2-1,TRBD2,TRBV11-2,CASSLGAGGSYNEQFF,TGTGCCAGCAGCTTAGGAGCGGGGGGATCTTACAATGAGCAGTTCTTC
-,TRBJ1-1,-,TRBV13,CASSSGERMNTEAFF,TGTGCCAGCAGCTCAGGGGAGCGTATGAACACTGAAGCTTTCTTT